This T cell receptor beta chain was retrieved from a study of metastatic and nonmetastatic thyroid tumors. The overall study: Samples came from malignant and benign thyroid patients, and repertoires were compared across blood and tumor or nodule tissue.

In the original analysis: Clinicopathological groups differed in CDR3, with these differences serving to build a distant-metastasis classifier for papillary thyroid cancer. Using MiXCR, TCRdb reanalyzed the PCR reads. The V and J calls, along with clone size, are taken from TCRdb and not from the paper's own processing. The sample gives 25,000 to 30,000 clones, roughly 4% of which show up once; about 3.2% is in the top ten. Study conclusions and caveats: It was reportedly found that TCR beta diversity was significantly higher in malignant thyroid tumors than in benign nodules, a difference seen in both blood and tumor samples.

V lost 2 bases and J 0 bases, leaving 11 bases between the germline ends. CDR3 length: 15 residues. CDR1 and CDR2 (germline): MNHNS, SASEGT. This clone was found many times. Antigen: not known. Until they underwent thyroid surgery, no patient had received any treatment. Material for sequencing was blood. The chain combines TRBV6-1 with TRBJ2-7; D remains ambiguous. The clonotype was recovered from a male donor with papillary thyroid cancer or a benign thyroid nodule (not recorded which). Some clones in this sample may be carry-over from other donors' samples. CDR3 sequence (DNA): TGTGCCAGCAGTGAATTCCAGGTAGGCTCCTACGAGCAGTACTTC. It codes for CASSEFQVGSYEQYF.